A single sample gave rise to the 20 T cell receptor beta chains below, sequenced in a study of neurological immune-mediated disorders. From the 5' RACE reads, TCRdb called clonotypes with MiXCR, one entry per CDR3 protein. Counted here are about 50,000 distinct CDR3 sequences, 10% occurring once; the ten biggest clones make up over 4%. The sequencing input was PBMCs. The receptor set was obtained from a man in his 70s with HTLV-1-associated myelopathy (HAM/TSP).

This clonotype was seen a handful of times. The chain carries TRBV10-2 and TRBJ2-1, with 14 bases that match TRBD2. The CDR3 length is 14 residues. V lost 7 bases to trimming and J lost 10 bases; unmatched junction nucleotides: 6. The germline CDR1 and CDR2 sequences are WSHSY and SAAADI. Here the CDR3 reads CASIRTSGRREQFF. CDR3 bases: TGCGCCAGCATTAGGACTAGCGGGAGGAGGGAGCAGTTCTTC.

This clonotype was seen many times. The rearrangement links TRBV12-3 or TRBV12-4 to TRBJ1-6; no firm D call. Trimming took 5 bases from V and 10 from J, leaving 18 bases between them. CDR3 length: 15 residues. CDR3 sequence: CASSRRPSIRSPLHF. As DNA, the CDR3 is TGTGCCAGCAGTCGCCGGCCTTCAATACGATCACCCCTCCACTTT.

The table lists this clonotype with many counts. The rearrangement links TRBV12-3 or TRBV12-4 to TRBJ1-6; D not certain. The V end was cut by 5 bases, the J end by 7 bases, with 9 bases between. The CDR3 covers 13 residues. The CDR3 sequence is CASSDDLNSPLHF. The CDR3 region has the DNA TGTGCCAGCAGTGATGACCTGAATTCACCCCTCCACTTT.

At least ten counts were recorded for this clonotype. This chain connects TRBV7-9 to TRBJ2-1, with unresolved D. The length of the CDR3 is 11 residues. With 2 bases removed from V and 6 bases from J, the gap between germline ends came to 2 bases. The germline CDR1 and CDR2 sequences are SEHNR and FQNEAQ (reference sequence). CDR3: CASSLSNEQFF. The DNA for the CDR3 is TGTGCCAGCAGCTTATCCAATGAGCAGTTCTTC.

This clonotype showed up many times. In nucleotides, the CDR3 is TGTGCCAGCAGCCTTAGCGGGAGGGCCTACGAGCAGTACTTC. It is translated as CASSLSGRAYEQYF. The V call is TRBV7-9, the J call TRBJ2-7; 11 bases map to TRBD2. Germline V lookup: CDR1 SEHNR, CDR2 FQNEAQ (reference sequence). V was pared by 5 bases and J by 2 bases, with 2 bases of the junction left unmatched. This CDR3 is 14 amino acids long. Full variable domain (rest looked up from reference TRBV7-9 and TRBJ2-7): DTGVSQNPRHKITKRGQNVTFRCDPISEHNRLYWYRQTLGQGPEFLTYFQNEAQLEKSRLLSDRFSAERPKGSFSTLEIQRTEQGDSAMYLCASSLSGRAYEQYFGPGTRLTVT.

This clonotype was detected ten times or more. The chain employs TRBV20-1 and TRBJ1-2, with TRBD1 matching over 7 bases. The CDR3 runs to 14 residues. Germline CDR1 reads DFQATT; CDR2 reads SNEGSKA (reference sequence). V lost 5 bases, J lost 6 bases, and 12 bases stayed unmatched. In DNA, the CDR3 is TGCAGTGCTCTTGGAGAGACAGGGAAGGATGGCTACACCTTC. It encodes CSALGETGKDGYTF.

This clonotype has at least ten counts. The chain combines TRBV15 with TRBJ2-3, with D tentatively TRBD2 (5 bases). The length of the CDR3 is 13 residues. V lost 6 bases to trimming and J lost 5 bases, with 12 bases between them. CDR1 and CDR2 from the germline V gene are LNHNV and YYDKDF (reference sequence). CDR3 sequence reads: CATSGTRVDTQYF. The CDR3 bases are TGTGCCACCAGTGGTACTAGGGTAGATACGCAGTATTTT.

Ten or more counts support this clonotype. The V call is TRBV10-3, the J call TRBJ2-1; TRBD2 agrees at 7 bases. The germline CDR1 and CDR2 sequences are ENHRY and SYGVKD. There are 15 residues in the CDR3. The junction had 11 bases not matched to a gene; V was cut back by 5 bases and J by 7 bases. The CDR3 spells CAISPGGGGGNEQFF. Here the CDR3 DNA reads TGTGCCATCAGTCCCGGCGGGGGAGGCGGGAATGAGCAGTTCTTC.

The genes are TRBV20-1 and TRBJ1-5; D gene uncertain. CDR3 length equals 13 residues. V lost 3 bases and J 5 bases, leaving 11 bases between the germline ends. CDR1 and CDR2 (germline): DFQATT, SNEGSKA (reference sequence). CDR3 protein: CSARKGGYQPQHF. CDR3 nucleotides: TGCAGTGCTAGGAAGGGCGGATATCAGCCCCAGCATTTT.

This clonotype has a count of ten or more. This chain joins TRBV6-5 and TRBJ2-7, with 7 bases aligning to TRBD1. The germline gives CDR1 MNHEY, CDR2 SVGAGI. This CDR3 comprises 13 residues. J gave up 5 bases and V 2 bases, and 3 bases lay outside the gene matches. DNA of the CDR3: TGTGCCAGCAGTTACAGGACAGGCCACGAGCAGTACTTC. Its protein is CASSYRTGHEQYF.

This clonotype was observed many times. The V call is TRBV13, the J call TRBJ1-1; 9 bases match TRBD1. V gave up 5 bases and J gave up 5 bases; unmatched junction bases: 9. Germline V gene lookup returns CDR1 PRHDT and CDR2 FYEKMQ (reference sequence). CDR3 size: 15 residues. CDR3 loop: CASSQPTGGKTEAFF. The CDR3 bases are TGTGCCAGCAGCCAGCCGACAGGGGGAAAAACTGAAGCTTTCTTT.

This clonotype was counted ten times or more. This chain joins TRBV5-1 and TRBJ1-1; D perhaps matches TRBD1 (5 bases). CDR3 length equals 13 residues. Germline V gives CDR1 SGHRS, CDR2 YFSETQ. The V end was cut by 5 bases, the J end by 6 bases, with 14 bases between. CDR3 amino acids: CASSLEWGAEAFF. Written as DNA, the CDR3 is TGCGCCAGCAGTCTTGAATGGGGGGCTGAAGCTTTCTTT.

This clonotype was detected many times. The V gene is TRBV28, the J gene TRBJ2-4, with D perhaps matching TRBD2 (5 bases). The CDR3 is 19 residues long. The V end lost 2 bases, the J end lost 0 bases, and 20 bases lay between the germline ends. Germline CDR1 and CDR2: MDHEN and SYDVKM. The CDR3 bases are TGTGCCAGCAGTTTAAAGGGAGTCTCAAGCAACATAGCCAAAAACATTCAGTACTTC. Its protein is CASSLKGVSSNIAKNIQYF.

This sequence joins TRBV5-5 and TRBJ2-5; the match to TRBD1 covers 8 bases. Germline V gene lookup returns CDR1 SGHKS and CDR2 YYEKEE (reference sequence). The CDR3 has 14 amino acids. With V trimmed by 3 bases and J by 5 bases, 6 bases remained unmatched. Here the CDR3 reads CASSSWTGSETQYF. The CDR3 nucleotides are TGTGCCAGCAGCTCATGGACAGGGTCGGAGACCCAGTACTTC.

This clonotype was detected many times. This sequence joins TRBV6-2 or TRBV6-3 and TRBJ2-1; D is possibly TRBD2 (6 bases). Trimming cost V 1 base and J 10 bases, with 11 bases left between them. The germline V gene encodes CDR1 MNHEY and CDR2 SVGEGT. The CDR3 runs 13 residues. CDR3 sequence: CASSYLAGGEQFF. CDR3 bases: TGTGCCAGCAGTTACTTGGCTGGGGGGGAGCAGTTCTTC.

In regard to this clonotype: An end of the junction does not agree with germline; a read error may underlie this. This sequence joins TRBV12-3 or TRBV12-4 and TRBJ2-5, with 7 bases that match TRBD2. There are 14 residues in the CDR3. The CDR3 DNA is TGTGCCAGCAGTTTTATGCGGGAGCAAGAGACTCAGTACTTC. This codes for CASSFMREQETQYF.

This clonotype was detected many times. For the CDR3, the DNA is TGTGCCAGCAGCCCCTTACCGGGACTAGGGGAGCAGTTCTTC. Translated, it gives CASSPLPGLGEQFF. The rearrangement uses TRBV7-2 and TRBJ2-1; 8 nucleotides match TRBD2. There are 14 residues in the CDR3. After removal of 5 bases from V and 10 bases from J, the junction contained 10 bases not matched to a gene. The germline V gene encodes CDR1 SGHTA and CDR2 FQGNSA.

This clonotype was detected ten times or more. The CDR3 DNA reads as TGCAGTGCTAGCCTTCCGGAGGGGAATCAGCCCCAGCATTTT. This sequence encodes CSASLPEGNQPQHF. The chain links TRBV20-1 to TRBJ1-5; a possible D gene is TRBD1 (5 bases). Germline lookup yields CDR1 DFQATT and CDR2 SNEGSKA (reference sequence). The CDR3 has 14 amino acids. V gave up 3 bases and J gave up 4 bases, with 13 bases separating them.

This clonotype showed up just a few times. The gene calls are TRBV27 and TRBJ1-1; D might be TRBD1 (5 bases). Trimming removed 6 bases at V and 3 bases at J, with 14 bases between. The CDR3 consists of 14 residues. Germline-derived CDR1 and CDR2 are MNHEY and SMNVEV (reference sequence). Written as DNA, the CDR3 is TGTGCCAGCAGGGACACGTGGGCAGACACTGAAGCTTTCTTT. This gives the protein CASRDTWADTEAFF.

This clonotype showed up just a few times. This chain connects TRBV28 to TRBJ2-3, with D possibly matching TRBD2 (6 bases). The V end was cut by 8 bases, the J end by 10 bases, with 19 bases between. The CDR3 is 13 amino acids. Germline assignment: CDR1 MDHEN and CDR2 SYDVKM. The CDR3 DNA reads as TGTGCCAGCGGGTTGGGGGGAGAAAGCGCGCAGTATTTT. It is translated as CASGLGGESAQYF.